This passage covers 14 T cell receptor beta chains from one sample sequenced in a study of human T cells and chemical hapten exposure. TCRdb re-derived calls from the RACE reads in MiXCR, one entry per CDR3 protein. Found here are fewer than 100,000 distinct CDR3 sequences, approximately 12% of them singletons; the top ten hold 3.5% to 4.5%. Time point described: patch test 1, 2 weeks after DPC sensitization. Treatment in this sample: therapeutic diphenylcyclopropenone sensitization with weekly scalp DPC. Material: whole blood, obtained in connection with sensitization to the hapten diphenylcyclopropenone (DPC). These receptor sequences come from an older woman with alopecia areata. Some clones in this sample may be carry-over from other donors' samples.

The chain joins TRBV20-1 to TRBJ2-7; D call uncertain. Trimming took off 2 bases at V and 4 bases at J, with 12 bases between the two ends. Germline CDR1 DFQATT, CDR2 SNEGSKA (reference sequence). The CDR3 is made up of 13 amino acids. The CDR3 nucleotides read TGCAGTGCTAGACCGACAACAGAATACGAGCAGTACTTC. This gives the protein CSARPTTEYEQYF.

This chain connects TRBV28 to TRBJ2-2; D is uncertain. This CDR3 contains 13 residues. Per germline, CDR1 MDHEN and CDR2 SYDVKM. V was trimmed by 3 bases and J by 7 bases, leaving 9 bases between them. CDR3 sequence: CASSLPPVGELFF. In nucleotides, the CDR3 is TGTGCCAGCAGTTTGCCCCCGGTCGGGGAGCTGTTTTTT.

At least ten counts were recorded for this clonotype. This rearrangement joins TRBV6-5 to TRBJ1-3; 9 positions match TRBD1. Germline lookup yields CDR1 MNHEY and CDR2 SVGAGI. V was clipped by 6 bases and J by 4 bases; unmatched bases: 4. This CDR3 is built from 14 residues. The CDR3 bases are TGTGCCAGCAGCACGGGGACAGGGGGAAACACCATATATTTT. Its protein is CASSTGTGGNTIYF.

The table lists this clonotype with a few counts. The rearrangement joins TRBV29-1 to TRBJ1-1; D is undetermined. The CDR3 runs to 13 residues. The ends were cut back, 7 bases at V and 0 bases at J, with 12 bases in the middle. Per the germline V gene, CDR1 is SQVTM and CDR2 is ANQGSEA. CDR3 sequence: CSGRGQVNTEAFF. In nucleotides, the CDR3 is TGCAGCGGTCGTGGGCAGGTGAACACTGAAGCTTTCTTT. Together with reference TRBV29-1 and TRBJ1-1, the CDR3 gives the full variable domain: SAVISQKPSRDICQRGTSLTIQCQVDSQVTMMFWYRQQPGQSLTLIATANQGSEATYESGFVIDKFPISRPNLTFSTLTVSNMSPEDSSIYLCSGRGQVNTEAFFGQGTRLTVV.

The gene calls are TRBV7-8 and TRBJ1-4, with 8 bases fitting TRBD1. Unmatched junction bases numbered 6, after V lost 4 bases and J lost 8 bases. From germline, CDR1 is SGHVS and CDR2 FQNEAQ. The CDR3 extends over 14 amino acids. The CDR3 here is CASSSGQGGEKLFF. In DNA form, the CDR3 reads TGTGCCAGCAGCTCCGGACAGGGTGGCGAAAAACTGTTTTTT.

This clonotype has a handful of counts. The chain joins TRBV7-2 to TRBJ2-3; 8 bases align to TRBD2. Unmatched junction bases numbered 16, after V lost 6 bases and J lost 14 bases. CDR1 is SGHTA, CDR2 FQGNSA, per germline. This CDR3 has 14 residues. The CDR3 sequence: CASRQTSGGAFGYF. CDR3 nucleotides: TGTGCCAGCAGACAAACTAGCGGCGGGGCGTTCGGGTATTTT.

This clonotype was seen more than once but under ten times. The V and J genes are TRBV12-2 and TRBJ1-5; the table calls TRBD1, which could not be checked here. TRBV12-2 is designated a pseudogene. The CDR3 has 18 amino acids. The CDR3 sequence is CASRLGLRGLRSNQPQHF. The DNA for the CDR3 is TGTGCAAGTCGCCTAGGACTCAGGGGATTACGGAGCAATCAGCCCCAGCATTTT.

This clonotype was seen only a few times. V is TRBV28 and J is TRBJ2-1; TRBD1 might be the D (5 bases). Germline V gene sequence: CDR1 MDHEN, CDR2 SYDVKM. V was cut by 6 bases and J by 9 bases, with 12 bases left in between. This CDR3 has 12 amino acids. In DNA, the CDR3 is TGTGCCAGCAGGGCAGGGTTGGGTGAGCAGTTCTTC. Protein product: CASRAGLGEQFF.

This clonotype was counted at least ten times. The chain links TRBV5-1 to TRBJ2-7; D remains unclear. The V gene's germline CDR1 is SGHRS and CDR2 YFSETQ. Deletions cut 0 bases from V and 3 bases from J, with 7 bases between. The CDR3 spans 13 residues. CDR3 region: CASSLGQDYEQYF. CDR3 DNA: TGCGCCAGCAGCTTGGGTCAAGACTACGAGCAGTACTTC.

V and J are TRBV28 and TRBJ2-7, with D possibly called TRBD1 or TRBD2 (5 bases each). Germline CDR1 is MDHEN and CDR2 is SYDVKM. The CDR3 is 14 residues long. V dropped 8 bases and J dropped 6 bases, with 20 bases sitting between them. The CDR3 region has the DNA TGTGCCAGCCGGGGACCGGGGTCAAAAGGCGAGCAGTACTTC. Translated, it gives CASRGPGSKGEQYF.

This clonotype was detected ten times or more. The rearrangement links TRBV18 to TRBJ2-3; 9 positions match TRBD1. CDR3 size: 15 residues. Germline V gene data show CDR1 as KGHSH and CDR2 as LQKENI. J was trimmed by 11 bases and V by 2 bases; bases with no gene match: 11. CDR3 loop: CASSPGIGTGGWQYF. In nucleotides, the CDR3 is TGTGCCAGCTCACCAGGAATCGGTACAGGGGGCTGGCAGTATTTT.

This clonotype came up many times. This chain uses TRBV18 with TRBJ2-3; 9 bases map to TRBD2. Germline V CDR1 and CDR2: KGHSH, LQKENI. J lost 8 bases, V lost 0 bases, and 9 bases had no gene match. The length of the CDR3 is 16 residues. The CDR3 is CASSPPGSGGHGTQYF. Here the CDR3 DNA reads TGTGCCAGCTCACCACCGGGTAGCGGGGGCCACGGTACGCAGTATTTT.

This clonotype showed up just a few times. The V gene is TRBV10-3, the J gene TRBJ1-2; 9 bases match TRBD1. V dropped 6 bases and J dropped 4; count of bases not matched to a gene: 6. This CDR3 contains 14 residues. The germline CDR1 and CDR2 sequences are ENHRY and SYGVKD. CDR3 residues: CAIRNTGGFYGYTF. CDR3 nucleotides: TGTGCCATCAGGAATACAGGGGGCTTCTATGGCTACACCTTC.

This clonotype came up a few times. The genes are TRBV7-6 and TRBJ2-4, with 7 nucleotides matching TRBD2. The CDR3 has 13 amino acids. Germline CDR1 SGHVS, CDR2 FNYEAQ. The trim removed 5 bases at V and 4 bases at J, leaving 2 bases unmatched. The CDR3 DNA reads TGTGCCAGCAGCGCGGGGGAGAAAAACATTCAGTACTTC. Translating gives CASSAGEKNIQYF.